These 6 T cell receptor beta chains originate from one sample sequenced in a study of CD8+CD57+ T cells in acquired aplastic anemia. Profiling of TCR beta VDJ combinations and CDR3 sequences used genomic DNA as template. Via MiXCR, TCRdb re-called the reads, giving one row per CDR3 protein. The sample includes about 160,000 distinct CDR3 sequences, roughly 45% seen only once; the top ten take 0.85% to 1.3%. The sample consisted of sorted CD4+, CD8+, or CD8+CD57+ T cells (not recorded which) from PBMCs. The origin of the receptors is a human donor in good health.

This clonotype was observed a single time. The CDR3 DNA sequence: TGTGCCAGCAGTGCGGGACTAGCGGTCTCCTACAATGAGCAGTTCTTC. It is translated as CASSAGLAVSYNEQFF. V usage is TRBV25-1 and J usage is TRBJ2-1; TRBD2 matches 11 bases. The CDR3 runs 16 residues. The junction had 2 bases not matched to a gene; V was cut back by 4 bases and J by 0 bases. Germline V gene lookup returns CDR1 MGHDK and CDR2 SYGVNS. The entire variable domain, with the rest obtained from reference TRBV25-1 and TRBJ2-1, is as follows: EADIYQTPRYLVIGTGKKITLECSQTMGHDKMYWYQQDPGMELHLIHYSYGVNSTEKGDLSSESTVSRIRTEHFPLTLESARPSHTSQYLCASSAGLAVSYNEQFFGPGTRLTVL.

This clonotype was recorded many times. This chain links TRBV7-9 with TRBJ2-1; a possible D gene is TRBD2 (6 bases). Germline V gene data show CDR1 as SEHNR and CDR2 as FQNEAQ (reference sequence). This CDR3 has 14 residues. V shed 4 bases and J shed 4 bases, with 11 bases lying between them. Here the CDR3 DNA reads TGTGCCAGCAGCTCACGGGGGATATACAATGAGCAGTTCTTC. This sequence encodes CASSSRGIYNEQFF.

The V and J genes are TRBV10-3 and TRBJ2-3, with TRBD1 matching over 7 bases. Germline CDR1 is ENHRY and CDR2 is SYGVKD. The CDR3 is made up of 17 amino acids. Trimming at V came to 3 bases and at J to 6 bases, leaving 15 bases not matched to a gene. CDR3: CAISERGTAASRDTQYF. The DNA of the CDR3 is TGTGCCATCAGTGAAAGGGGGACAGCGGCGAGCAGGGATACGCAGTATTTT.

A remark on this clonotype: This may be a read error, as it is one base from a much larger clone. This chain uses TRBV7-9 with TRBJ2-5; D ambiguous. In germline, CDR1 is SEHNR, CDR2 FQNEAQ (reference sequence). This CDR3 region has 11 residues. V gave up 4 bases and J gave up 3 bases, with 3 bases separating them. CDR3 amino acids: CASSSKETQYF. CDR3 coding DNA: TGTGCCAGCAGCTCTAAAGAGACCCAGTACTTC. The full variable domain, its missing parts supplied by reference TRBV7-9 and TRBJ2-5, is DTGVSQNPRHKITKRGQNVTFRCDPISEHNRLYWYRQTLGQGPEFLTYFQNEAQLEKSRLLSDRFSAERPKGSFSTLEIQRTEQGDSAMYLCASSSKETQYFGPGTRLLVL.

With regard to this clonotype: One base away lies a much larger clone, so this may be a sequencing read error. The chain recombines TRBV7-3 with TRBJ2-5; D gene unclear. The CDR3 extends over 12 amino acids. Germline V CDR1 and CDR2: SGHTA, FQGTGA. The V and J ends lost 5 bases and 7 bases respectively, with 11 bases between them. CDR3 residues: CASSPPPGTQYF. CDR3 in DNA: TGTGCCAGCAGCCCCCCGCCCGGGACCCAGTACTTC.

In nucleotides, the CDR3 is TGCGCCAGCAGCCACACATTCCAGGGAGCGGGGATAGGAGAGACCCAGTACTTC. This gives the protein CASSHTFQGAGIGETQYF. V usage is TRBV4-3 and J usage is TRBJ2-5; 7 bases map to TRBD2. This CDR3 spans 18 amino acids. V lost 3 bases, J lost 4 bases, and 17 bases stayed unmatched. Germline V gene lookup returns CDR1 LGHNA and CDR2 YSLEER.